These T cell receptor beta chains were read from a single sample in a study of OX40 agonist ivuxolimab in advanced cancers. Sequencing used immunoSEQ multiplex PCR; TCRdb keeps in-frame clones, though not all of them. Seen here are 15,000 to 25,000 clones, approximately 77% observed once, and the top ten hold around 20%. Sequencing used CD4+ or CD8+ T cells sorted from blood, obtained in a trial of the OX40 agonist ivuxolimab. All receptors come from an adult with an advanced solid tumor such as melanoma, head and neck, liver or kidney cancer. Each CDR3 is given with its conserved first and last residue.

CDR3 length: 13
V gene: TRBV6-5
CDR3 protein: CAVGEVGQETQYF

CDR3 length: 15
V gene: TRBV30
CDR3 protein: CAWSGGTGRNSPLHF

CDR3 length: 17
V gene: TRBV4-2
CDR3 protein: CASSQGPTGGSNQPQHF

CDR3 length: 18
V gene: TRBV11-2
CDR3 protein: CASSLPPRSGANTGELFF

CDR3 length: 13
V gene: TRBV19
CDR3 protein: CASSGFSNQPQHF

CDR3 length: 19
V gene: TRBV21-1
CDR3 protein: CASSTGLAGGPLILETQYF

CDR3 length: 13
V gene: TRBV7-2
CDR3 protein: CASRGQGNSPLHF

CDR3 length: 15
V gene: TRBV4-1
CDR3 protein: CASSQEGREMYEQYF

CDR3 length: 17
V gene: TRBV7-9
CDR3 protein: CASSLRRVTATNEKLFF

CDR3 length: 16
V gene: TRBV5-8
CDR3 protein: CASSSPLGFSNQPQHF

CDR3 length: 15
V gene: TRBV4-3
CDR3 protein: CASSQVGGGAPEQFF

CDR3 length: 14
V gene: TRBV7-9
CDR3 protein: CASIPGRLKNEQFF

CDR3 length: 16
V gene: TRBV4-1
CDR3 protein: CASSQGSGPGKDEQYF

CDR3 length: 15
V gene: TRBV15
CDR3 protein: CATSRDRDSGNTIYF

CDR3 length: 11
V gene: TRBV9
CDR3 protein: CASSEGYGYTF

CDR3 length: 13
V gene: TRBV6-5
CDR3 protein: CAVSGGGLYEQYF

CDR3 length: 16
V gene: TRBV10-3
CDR3 protein: CAISEMGTGVSYEQYF

CDR3 length: 11
V gene: TRBV5-4
CDR3 protein: CASSFEETQYF

CDR3 length: 15
V gene: TRBV5-1
CDR3 protein: CASSLVGADNSPLHF

CDR3 length: 14
V gene: TRBV4-1
CDR3 protein: CASSQDALNTEAFF

CDR3 length: 15
V gene: TRBV19
CDR3 protein: CASRPAIGDTDTQYF

CDR3 length: 16
V gene: TRBV7-2
CDR3 protein: CASSKDQGPRTDTQYF

CDR3 length: 12
V gene: TRBV11-3
CDR3 protein: CASSSSGFEAFF

CDR3 length: 15
V gene: TRBV7-9
CDR3 protein: CASSLDAGVTYEQYF

CDR3 length: 16
V gene: TRBV2
CDR3 protein: CASSVWVALGDYEQYF

CDR3 length: 12
V gene: TRBV28
CDR3 protein: CASSFQNQPQHF

CDR3 length: 14
V gene: TRBV6-5
CDR3 protein: CASSYMSAQETQYF

CDR3 length: 16
V gene: TRBV4-2
CDR3 protein: CASSQGAGWGFYEQYF

CDR3 length: 16
V gene: TRBV27
CDR3 protein: CASSLSAGASGNTIYF

CDR3 length: 15
V gene: TRBV4-1
CDR3 protein: CASSQEGRSNYGYTF

CDR3 length: 15
V gene: TRBV6-5
CDR3 protein: CASSHTGDWNQPQHF

CDR3 length: 14
V gene: TRBV7-9
CDR3 protein: CASSLTGGLDTQYF

CDR3 length: 12
V gene: TRBV6-5
CDR3 protein: CASSLGGYGYTF

CDR3 length: 14
V gene: TRBV27
CDR3 protein: CASSLSGSNTEAFF

CDR3 length: 12
V gene: TRBV5-1
CDR3 protein: CASRDTSYEQYF

CDR3 length: 13
V gene: TRBV2
CDR3 protein: CASGVYRQETQYF

CDR3 length: 16
V gene: TRBV27
CDR3 protein: CASTAVAGGYTGELFF

CDR3 length: 14
V gene: TRBV28
CDR3 protein: CAAAGETSSYEQYF

CDR3 length: 14
V gene: TRBV25-1
CDR3 protein: CASSVTGDLGEQYF

CDR3 length: 16
V gene: TRBV28
CDR3 protein: CASSLYNGATIETQYF

CDR3 length: 12
V gene: TRBV6-1
CDR3 protein: CASSNNRREQYF

CDR3 length: 15
V gene: TRBV13
CDR3 protein: CASSLIRESQETQYF

CDR3 length: 13
V gene: TRBV15
CDR3 protein: CATRGAGDDEQYF

CDR3 length: 13
V gene: TRBV19
CDR3 protein: CASVGTGSQPQHF

CDR3 length: 16
V gene: TRBV4-2
CDR3 protein: CASSPGQGASGNTIYF

CDR3 length: 16
V gene: TRBV7-9
CDR3 protein: CASSPRTSGRSYEQYF

CDR3 length: 15
V gene: TRBV25-1
CDR3 protein: CASSDGTEIYNEQFF